The source of this TCR beta chain is a study of CD8 T cells in ankylosing spondylitis. TCRdb passed the 5' RACE reads through MiXCR, listing each CDR3 protein once. This sample yields a few hundred thousand distinct CDR3 sequences, of which approximately 10% are seen a single time; roughly 9.2% belongs to the top ten. This clonotype was seen at least ten times. CDR1 is MDHEN, CDR2 SYDVKM, per germline. Trimming removed 2 bases at V and 0 bases at J, with 14 bases between. The CDR3 covers 17 residues. The receptor comes from a female donor with ankylosing spondylitis or in good health (not recorded which). This chain joins TRBV28 and TRBJ1-3; D is uncertain. The specimen was blood, either unsorted or a sorted T cell fraction (not recorded which). CDR3 nucleotide sequence: TGTGCCAGCAGTTTAGTTCTGAGGGCGGGCTCTGGAAACACCATATATTTT. This sequence encodes CASSLVLRAGSGNTIYF.